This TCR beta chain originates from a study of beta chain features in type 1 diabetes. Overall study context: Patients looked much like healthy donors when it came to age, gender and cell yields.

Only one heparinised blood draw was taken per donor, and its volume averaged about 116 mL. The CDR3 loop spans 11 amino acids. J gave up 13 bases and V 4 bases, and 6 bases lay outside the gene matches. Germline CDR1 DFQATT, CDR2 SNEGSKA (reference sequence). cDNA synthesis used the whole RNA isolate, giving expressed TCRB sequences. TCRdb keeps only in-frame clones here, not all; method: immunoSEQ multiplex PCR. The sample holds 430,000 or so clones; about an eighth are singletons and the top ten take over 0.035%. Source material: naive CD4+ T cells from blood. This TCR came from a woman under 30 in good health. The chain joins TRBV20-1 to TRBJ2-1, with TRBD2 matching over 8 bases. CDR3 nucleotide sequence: TGCAGTGCTATGGCGGGGGGACCACAGTTCTTC. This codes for CSAMAGGPQFF.